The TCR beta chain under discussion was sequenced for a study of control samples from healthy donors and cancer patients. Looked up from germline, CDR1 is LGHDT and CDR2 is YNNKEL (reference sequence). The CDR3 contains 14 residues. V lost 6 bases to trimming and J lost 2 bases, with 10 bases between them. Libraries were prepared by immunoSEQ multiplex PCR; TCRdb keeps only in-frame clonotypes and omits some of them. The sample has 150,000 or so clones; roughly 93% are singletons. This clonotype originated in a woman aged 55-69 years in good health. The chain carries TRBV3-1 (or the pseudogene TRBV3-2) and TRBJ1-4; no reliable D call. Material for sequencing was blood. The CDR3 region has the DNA TGTGCCAGCAGTCGTAGGGCTACTAATGAAAAACTGTTTTTT. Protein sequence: CASSRRATNEKLFF.